The rows below give T cell receptor beta chains drawn from one sample of a study of T cells in localized non-small cell lung cancer. Sequenced by immunoSEQ multiplex PCR; TCRdb stores in-frame clones only, minus some. The sample consists of about 28,000 clones, about nine tenths of them appearing once. Sequenced material: peripheral blood, taken before any cancer treatment. These receptors all stem from a woman between 35 and 75 years old with stage I lung adenocarcinoma. Both conserved end residues are trimmed from each CDR3. Fields, in order: clone size, J gene, V gene, CDR3 protein. Not every row has a clone size; where given, it reads once, few, many or a size class.

size: -; J: TRBJ1-3; V: TRBV15; CDR3: ATSRDLGHSGNTIY
size: -; J: TRBJ1-1; V: TRBV7-2; CDR3: ASSLKAGEGTEAF
size: once; J: TRBJ1-1; V: TRBV30; CDR3: AWSLTGGRNTEAF
size: -; J: TRBJ2-5; V: TRBV11-3; CDR3: ASSFVAGAETQY
size: -; J: TRBJ2-5; V: TRBV2; CDR3: ASSSLAGQETQY
size: -; J: TRBJ2-7; V: TRBV5-1; CDR3: ASSLGHGYEQY
size: -; J: TRBJ2-7; V: TRBV6-1; CDR3: ASRTRGRGYEQY
size: -; J: TRBJ2-3; V: TRBV19; CDR3: ASIPPGTRGTDTQY
size: -; J: TRBJ2-7; V: TRBV27; CDR3: ASRTSGRAFLAYEQY
size: few; J: TRBJ2-2; V: TRBV6-1; CDR3: ASSRQATGELF
size: -; J: TRBJ2-3; V: TRBV9; CDR3: ASSPQTTQY
size: -; J: TRBJ2-7; V: TRBV7-9; CDR3: ASSSSFGEGEQY
size: -; J: TRBJ2-3; V: TRBV7-2; CDR3: ASSLGSGRGASTDTQY
size: -; J: TRBJ1-2; V: TRBV6-1; CDR3: ASRKQGWGYT
size: -; J: TRBJ1-5; V: TRBV7-2; CDR3: ASSRDVNQPQH
size: -; J: TRBJ2-1; V: TRBV6-1; CDR3: ATALRDRARYEQF
size: -; J: TRBJ1-1; V: TRBV7-9; CDR3: ATNWSGGTGGRRPEAF
size: -; J: TRBJ2-2; V: TRBV11-3; CDR3: ASSGTGQNTGELF
size: -; J: TRBJ1-3; V: TRBV2; CDR3: ASSSGRLGNTIY
size: -; J: TRBJ2-7; V: TRBV29-1; CDR3: SVRRGQGAYEQY
size: -; J: TRBJ1-5; V: TRBV6-1; CDR3: ASSALRAFLPQH
size: -; J: TRBJ1-2; V: TRBV6-5; CDR3: ASSYGAGDYGYT